This record looks at one TCR beta chain sequence and its context. This clone appeared a single time. No antigen is known for it. No much larger clone is present one base from it, and per-base qualities are unavailable. The cohort was made up of 666 healthy bone marrow donors. Cohort members were all nominally healthy when sampled, although unrecorded immune exposures were likely present. The donor tested CMV seronegative and was one of the 352 seronegative cohort members. Each donor provided a peripheral blood sample, and peripheral blood mononuclear cells were used for TCR beta sequencing. Genomic DNA extraction from the blood cell samples was performed with the Qiagen DNeasy Blood Extraction Kit. The data originate from a study of cytomegalovirus exposure and HLA in healthy donors (dated by TCRdb to 2015 to 2018). Concerning the study at large: In an earlier analysis of around 540 of the donors, 276 Gb of sequence data and some 120 million unique TCR beta sequences from roughly 190 million T cells were reported. To predict cytomegalovirus infection status, the study combined high-throughput TCR immunosequencing, statistical association of individual TCRs with disease status, and machine learning. Five DR-DQ haplotypes were handled as single units for association and clustering because linkage in the cohort was strong. On average, about 200,000 unique TCR beta nucleotide sequences were sequenced per donor among more than 350 genotyped donors of the cohort, with roughly 18% of those sequences being non-productive. All discovery cohort repertoires had been generated using a single sequencing platform. Besides the first cohort of 500 to 700 subjects, a separate validation cohort made up of around 120 different subjects was used. A later analysis re-analyzed previously published TCR beta repertoires from several hundred donors and added high-resolution HLA genotyping to study TCR occurrence patterns. The study aimed to test whether signatures of past pathogen exposure could be identified by cataloging public T cell receptors. The T cell repertoires of around 670 subjects were profiled by immunosequencing and related to cytomegalovirus serostatus. An earlier analysis of fewer than 700 of the donors applied high-throughput TCR beta sequencing to assess whether each TCR beta V gene segment acted as functional or pseudogenic. Class I and class II HLA loci were covered by the typing at four-digit resolution. In the later analysis, no new phenotypic data were used to find candidate immune exposures; instead, reliance was placed on TCR beta sequences and their occurrence across donors. In a later genetic analysis, genome-wide SNP genotypes for 398 of the 666 donors were used, and that subset was treated as a discovery cohort. An early release that covered about 600 HLA-typed donors contained approximately 300 gigabases of sequencing data and about 84 million unique TCR sequences. The number of typed donors differed by locus: about 620-640 for A, B, C, DRB1 and DQB1; roughly 510 for DQA1; 606 for DPA1; and some 450 for DPB1. Alongside the repertoire data, information on donor age, sex, ethnicity and CMV serostatus was compiled. The genetic ancestry cluster associated with self-reported Caucasian donors included 81% of the 398 genotyped donors. The investigation overall reported the following: Linkage disequilibrium might explain the correlated functional status among segregating V segments, but an unknown experimental factor could not be ruled out. A further reported finding was that TCR beta sequences accurately predicted the HLA-A and HLA-B alleles for most subjects in the first cohort. In a later analysis, HLA-associated TCR beta chains were found to be more clonally expanded and to have lower generation probabilities than equally common non-associated chains. In the study, 150 to 200 TCR beta chains were listed as associated with cytomegalovirus. The 87-base-pair reads could not distinguish some IMGT-functional V segments, including TRBV6-2 and TRBV6-3, so those segments were excluded. A cluster of highly shared sequence variants was judged likely to represent a technical artifact of the sequencing pipeline. A few of the identified cytomegalovirus-associated TCR beta chains were confirmed in vitro to be specific for cytomegalovirus antigens. An earlier analysis of approximately 500 of the donors showed that most TCR beta V segments appeared in productive rearrangements either about 90% or about 30% of the time, which broadly matched IMGT annotations. Several of the top co-occurrence clusters appeared to be linked to parvovirus B19, influenza, CMV and Epstein-Barr virus, according to a later analysis. An association between a missense DCLRE1C variant and V-gene and J-gene trimming of TCR beta chains was found in a later genetic analysis and replicated in an independent cohort. Because HLA typing was unavailable for some donors at each locus, only the typed subset was used in association tests. Specific HLA alleles were associated with 16,951 TCR beta sequences at a false discovery rate of 0.05 in a later analysis. Across donors, most TCR sequences were observed very rarely, whereas some public TCRs were present in many individuals. The presence/absence analyses assumed that sequencing depth was roughly uniform across donors, and that assumption may not be true. In a later analysis, TCR association rates were found to vary across HLA loci, with the most associated TCRs seen for DRB1 alleles and the fewest for HLA-C alleles. The cohort was sequenced for TCR beta chains only, and without alpha or paired-chain data the features that could be detected were limited. The classifier was reported to diagnose cytomegalovirus status with high specificity and sensitivity in both the original and validation cohorts. The authors suggested that the approach could potentially be generalized to other disease states and immunological phenotypes. For the cohort, immune exposure information was limited to CMV serostatus. According to a later genetic analysis, donors in an Asian-associated ancestry cluster had fewer N-insertions in productive TCRs than the roughly 670-donor mean. Because counts were too low, under 20 rarely observed V segments, including chromosome 9 orphons, were left out of the earlier analysis of 587 of the donors. Most CMV-associated TCR beta chains appeared to be HLA-restricted in a later analysis, and the HLA associations seemed to be driven largely by CMV exposure. When HLA alleles, especially DR and DQ, strongly co-occurred, attributing TCR associations to individual alleles was difficult.

V is cut by 2 bases and J by 0 bases, and the space between the germline ends is 11 bases. The germline V gene yields SGHTA for CDR1 and FQGNSA for CDR2. The CDR3 measures 17 amino acids from cysteine to phenylalanine. The read is trimmed to its CDR3 DNA, 51 bases read in frame from base 1. The library was generated by the immunoSEQ multiplex PCR assay. The multiplex PCR relied on a mix of 60 forward primers for TCR Vbeta segments and 13 reverse primers for TCR Jbeta segments. The CDR3 region of rearranged TCR beta genes was amplified from genomic DNA by a multiplex PCR assay. On the Illumina HiSeq System, the amplified TCR beta libraries were sequenced as 87-base-pair reads. Under the source paper's analysis protocol: In a later analysis, some 80 million unique TCR beta chains were counted across the approximately 670 repertoires, and approximately 9.9 million of these chains were shared by at least two donors. A nearest-neighbor algorithm error-corrected the raw reads and collapsed the reads into unique sequences, merging closely related sequences to remove PCR and sequencing errors. To assign V, D and J gene segments, CDR3 sequences were aligned to IMGT reference sequences. For a sequence to be retained, a match of at least six nucleotides to both a V gene segment and a J gene segment was required. A rearrangement was called productive if the CDR3 had no stop codons and remained in frame with V and J, and every other rearrangement was called non-productive. CDR3 was defined by IMGT convention, running from the second conserved V-encoded cysteine to the conserved J-encoded phenylalanine. The earlier analysis of about 570 of the donors excluded any sequence lacking an unambiguous match to a single V gene segment. In an earlier analysis of 587 of the donors, V segments were called functional above 56.7% productive rearrangements and were called segregating when the between-donor standard deviation exceeded 5%. A statistical classification framework was developed to diagnose cytomegalovirus status using the catalog of TCR beta chain sequences. In a later analysis, TCR nucleotide sequences were compared against IMGT/GENE-DB human TR gene sequences so that V and J genes could be assigned. Using the TCRdist pipeline, a later analysis assigned CDR3 sequences along with most-parsimonious VDJ recombination scenarios. A later analysis defined each TCR beta chain by its CDR3 amino acid sequence plus V-gene family, and excluded reads lacking a unique V-gene family. In a later analysis, 550 to 650 highly shared, low-generation-probability nucleotide sequences were removed to address suspected cross-contamination and a sequencing artifact. A later analysis calculated a clonal expansion index for each public chain from normalized within-repertoire ranks of inferred template counts. In a later analysis, generation probabilities were computed with a VDJ recombination model fitted to out-of-frame rearrangements, and the resulting probabilities were checked against IGoR. A later analysis scored TCR-TCR, TCR-HLA and TCR-CMV co-occurrence with hypergeometric tests, applying a repertoire-size bias correction to TCR pairs. To estimate false discovery rates, a later analysis permuted the HLA or CMV assignments 20 times. A later analysis grouped co-occurring TCRs with DBSCAN, adding TCRdist sequence similarity when clustering within HLA-allele-positive subsets. Co-occurrence clustering excluded repertoires with fewer than 30,000 or more than 120,000 public chains, plus five with anomalous nucleotide sharing. TCRdb took this table from immuneACCESS and kept in-frame rearrangements with V and J called. Such tables lack part of the clones; where checked against another copy, unresolved V genes explain under half of the gap, and the rest is unexplained. From that table come the V and J calls and clone size; the DNA was used to work out D and trimming. For this sample there are fewer than 120,000 clones; around 87% appear just once. The ten biggest clones cover approximately 2% of the sample.

The sample consisted of PBMCs. The V and J genes are TRBV7-2 and TRBJ1-6, with the D segment identity uncertain. This TCR derives from a man aged 40-49 years in good health and CMV-seronegative. Read as DNA, the sequence is TGTGCCAGCAGCTTACAGGTCCTACGCTCCTATAATTCACCCCTCCACTTT. This sequence encodes CASSLQVLRSYNSPLHF.